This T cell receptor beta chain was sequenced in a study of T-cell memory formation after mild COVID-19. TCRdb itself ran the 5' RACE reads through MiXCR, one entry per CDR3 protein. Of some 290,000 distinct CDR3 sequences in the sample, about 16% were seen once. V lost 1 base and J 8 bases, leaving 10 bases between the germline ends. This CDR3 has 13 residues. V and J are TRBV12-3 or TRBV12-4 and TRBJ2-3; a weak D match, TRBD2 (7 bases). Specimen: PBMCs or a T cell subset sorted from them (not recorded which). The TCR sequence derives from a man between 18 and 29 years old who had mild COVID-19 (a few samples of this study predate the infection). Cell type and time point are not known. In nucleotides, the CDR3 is TGTGCCAGCAGTTTAGGGGGGGGGCCTACGCAGTATTTT. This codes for CASSLGGGPTQYF.